A selection of T cell receptor beta chains follows, all from one sample in a study of blood T cell repertoires in COVID-19. The protocol was immunoSEQ multiplex PCR, while the TCRdb copy is restricted to in-frame clones and leaves out a portion. The table records about 7,800 clones, about 82% of them present only once. Material: peripheral blood. All receptors come from a woman aged 55 to 70 with active COVID-19. Each CDR3 is given with its conserved first and last residue. D genes are given only for firm matches. Clone sizes are given selectively: once, few, many, or a class where the clone is expanded.

NA,TRBJ2-3,NA,TRBV7-2,CASSQQGRDTQYF,TGTGCCAGCAGCCAACAAGGGAGGGATACGCAGTATTTT
NA,TRBJ1-1,TRBD1,TRBV29-1,CSAQQGGGTEAFF,TGCAGCGCCCAACAGGGGGGCGGCACTGAAGCTTTCTTT
NA,TRBJ1-5,NA,TRBV6-5,CASGQAGGGQPQHF,TGTGCCAGCGGCCAAGCGGGAGGCGGACAGCCCCAGCATTTT
once,TRBJ2-7,NA,TRBV7-2,CASSLGLSNEQYF,TGTGCCAGCAGCTTAGGCCTATCAAACGAGCAGTACTTC
NA,TRBJ2-6,NA,TRBV12-3/TRBV12-4,CASSLSVANVLTF,TGTGCCAGCAGTTTATCGGTTGCCAACGTCCTGACTTTC
NA,TRBJ1-1,NA,TRBV6-5,CASSSRTAENTEAFF,TGTGCCAGCAGTTCCCGGACAGCCGAGAACACTGAAGCTTTCTTT
NA,TRBJ2-1,TRBD1,TRBV18,CASSHKVDRGIYNEQFF,TGTGCCAGCTCACACAAGGTCGACAGGGGGATATACAATGAGCAGTTCTTC
NA,TRBJ1-1,NA,TRBV6-5,CASKLTRNTEAFF,TGTGCCAGCAAATTAACACGGAACACTGAAGCTTTCTTT
NA,TRBJ1-6,TRBD1,TRBV7-2,CASSLETGAYNSPLHF,TGTGCCAGCAGCTTGGAGACAGGGGCTTATAATTCACCCCTCCACTTT
NA,TRBJ1-1,NA,TRBV30,CAWRVGRGFTEAFF,TGTGCCTGGAGGGTGGGAAGGGGGTTTACTGAAGCTTTCTTT
NA,TRBJ1-1,NA,TRBV27,CATRGGPLKNTEAFF,TGTGCTACTCGGGGAGGGCCGCTGAAGAACACTGAAGCTTTCTTT
NA,TRBJ2-3,TRBD1,TRBV5-5,CASSLRGQGPTSTDTQYF,TGTGCCAGCAGCTTGCGGGGACAGGGGCCAACTAGCACAGATACGCAGTATTTT